Listed below are T cell receptor beta chains from one sample, sequenced in a study of blood T cell repertoires in COVID-19. Clones were read by immunoSEQ multiplex PCR, and TCRdb kept only the in-frame ones, dropping some. The data contain just over 95,000 clones, approximately 87% of them singletons. The material sequenced was peripheral blood. The source is a human donor in a cohort sampled during active COVID-19. Each CDR3 is given with its conserved first and last residue. For some rows the clone size is stated as once, few or many, or as a class when expanded; others skip it.

length: 15; size: -; V: TRBV7-6; CDR3: CASSLAGGSTDTQYF
length: 14; size: -; V: TRBV27; CDR3: CASSLSGTSYEQYF
length: 13; size: -; V: TRBV30; CDR3: CAWISGVNTEAFF
length: 17; size: -; V: TRBV5-8; CDR3: CASSLVPTPSVHYEQYF
length: 15; size: -; V: TRBV9; CDR3: CASSGTSGRPDEQFF
length: 15; size: -; V: TRBV24-1; CDR3: CATSEQRGKGETQYF
length: 15; size: -; V: TRBV4-3; CDR3: CASSPTSGSVGEQFF
length: 13; size: -; V: TRBV28; CDR3: CASSSGTGGGYTF
length: 13; size: -; V: TRBV3-1/TRBV3-2; CDR3: CASGGQSYNEQFF
length: 14; size: once; V: TRBV16; CDR3: CASSPSQGVDGYTF
length: 15; size: -; V: TRBV19; CDR3: CASNGGGLANEKLFF
length: 15; size: -; V: TRBV7-9; CDR3: CASSLTDGYNSPLHF
length: 13; size: -; V: TRBV19; CDR3: CASRRSREETQYF
length: 11; size: -; V: TRBV6-5; CDR3: CATGSGTEAFF
length: 16; size: -; V: TRBV9; CDR3: CASSVDPPGGVETQYF
length: 14; size: -; V: TRBV27; CDR3: CASSIHRDNQPQHF